The T cell receptor beta chain under discussion was sequenced for a study of CD8 T cells in Susac syndrome. Study as a whole: Clinical remission applied to under ten sequenced Susac syndrome patients, and more than five had active disease.

Sequencing of TCR beta drew on CD8+ and CD4+ T cells from blood. J lost 10 bases, V lost 3 bases, and 8 bases had no gene match. The CDR3 runs to 12 residues. In germline, CDR1 is DFQATT, CDR2 SNEGSKA (reference sequence). cDNA came from around 0.54 to 1 ug RNA primed by random hexamers. One entry per CDR3 protein results from TCRdb running MiXCR on the immunoSEQ multiplex PCR reads. This table has about 150,000 distinct CDR3 sequences, about 95% appearing once. The sequence was collected from a human donor with Susac syndrome. This chain connects TRBV20-1 to TRBJ1-1; 7 nucleotides agree with TRBD1. Sequenced sample: CD4+ T cells from PBMCs. The DNA of the CDR3 is TGCAGTGCTAGGACAGGGAGTGGAAGAGCTTTCTTT. This translates into CSARTGSGRAFF.